Below are 31 T cell receptor beta chains sequenced from a single sample in a study of cytomegalovirus exposure and HLA in healthy donors. PCR was performed using 60 Vbeta and 13 Jbeta primers. Here immunoSEQ multiplex PCR was the method, and the copy in TCRdb shows in-frame clones only, minus some. The sample contains about 130,000 clones, about 81% of which appear only once. The sequencing input was PBMCs. These receptors were obtained from a woman aged 40 to 50 in good health and CMV-seropositive.

The genes are TRBV11-2 and TRBJ2-3; 7 bases align to TRBD1. The V and J ends lost 1 base and 7 bases, in that order; junction bases with no gene match: 11. Germline lookup yields CDR1 SGHAT and CDR2 FQNNGV. The CDR3 runs 16 residues. The CDR3 sequence is CASSLGLDRRHHTQYF. The CDR3 bases are TGTGCCAGCAGCTTAGGGCTGGACAGGAGGCACCATACGCAGTATTTT. The full variable domain, in which reference TRBV11-2 and TRBJ2-3 provide the parts outside the CDR3, is EAGVAQSPRYKIIEKRQSVAFWCNPISGHATLYWYQQILGQGPKLLIQFQNNGVVDDSQLPKDRFSAERLKGVDSTLKIQPAKLEDSAVYLCASSLGLDRRHHTQYFGPGTRLTVL.

The chain couples TRBV4-1 to TRBJ1-2, with D hard to call. V lost 1 base and J lost 5, with 11 bases in between. This CDR3 spans 14 amino acids. The germline gives CDR1 MGHRA, CDR2 YSYEKL. The DNA of the CDR3 is TGCGCCAGCAGCCAAGGAGCGGCAGCATATGGCTACACCTTC. Translating gives CASSQGAAAYGYTF.

The gene calls are TRBV30 and TRBJ2-1; the D gene is possibly TRBD2 (7 bases). The CDR3 spans 16 residues. Per germline, CDR1 GTSNPN and CDR2 SVGIG (reference sequence). Trimming left V 4 bases short and J 5 bases short, with 21 bases between. The CDR3 is CAWTTLGRGRNNEQFF. CDR3 bases: TGTGCCTGGACCACCCTGGGGCGGGGGCGTAACAATGAGCAGTTCTTC. The complete variable domain, with remaining parts taken from reference TRBV30 and TRBJ2-1, reads SQTIHQWPATLVQPVGSPLSLECTVEGTSNPNLYWYRQAAGRGLQLLFYSVGIGQISSEVPQNLSASRPQDRQFILSSKKLLLSDSGFYLCAWTTLGRGRNNEQFFGPGTRLTVL.

The chain joins TRBV10-3 to TRBJ1-2, with TRBD1 matching over 7 bases. Germline V lookup: CDR1 ENHRY, CDR2 SYGVKD. CDR3 size: 13 residues. V gave up 7 bases and J gave up 8 bases; unmatched junction bases: 10. CDR3 DNA: TGTGCCATCACTGCCGGGACAGTGGACGGCTACACCTTC. Translated, it gives CAITAGTVDGYTF.

The J gene is TRBJ2-7, the V gene TRBV28; the match to TRBD2 covers 10 bases. CDR3 length: 15 amino acids. The germline V gene has CDR1 MDHEN and CDR2 SYDVKM. V was clipped by 1 base and J by 3 bases; unmatched bases: 3. This CDR3 reads CASSLYASGSYEQYF. The CDR3 nucleotides read TGTGCCAGCAGTTTATATGCTAGCGGGAGCTACGAGCAGTACTTC.

This clone has only a few counts. The V call is TRBV11-3, the J call TRBJ2-3; TRBD2 aligns across 8 bases. Germline V gives CDR1 SGHNT, CDR2 YENEEA. The junction had 5 bases not matched to a gene; V was cut back by 5 bases and J by 4 bases. This CDR3 spans 14 amino acids. Written as DNA, the CDR3 is TGTGCCAGCAGCCATAGCGGGGAGGCAGATACGCAGTATTTT. This translates into CASSHSGEADTQYF.

This clone showed up just a few times. The chain couples TRBV4-1 to TRBJ2-3, with 10 bases aligning to TRBD1. Germline lookup yields CDR1 MGHRA and CDR2 YSYEKL. V shed 2 bases, J shed 4 bases, and the junction held 6 bases outside the gene matches. This CDR3 comprises 16 residues. The CDR3 loop is CASSQQDRGRSDTQYF. The CDR3 nucleotides read TGCGCCAGCAGCCAACAAGACAGGGGGCGGTCAGATACGCAGTATTTT.

Only a few counts were recorded for this clone. The chain uses TRBV19 and TRBJ2-4; tentative D call: TRBD1 (6 bases). This CDR3 is 15 amino acids long. The V gene's germline CDR1 is LNHDA and CDR2 SQIVND (reference sequence). The germline V and J ends were trimmed by 1 base and 7 bases, with 14 bases remaining between them. As DNA, the CDR3 is TGTGCCAGTAGTATAGTATTGGGGGCTTTGAACATTCAGTACTTC. Translation: CASSIVLGALNIQYF.

V gene TRBV9 combines with J gene TRBJ2-5; tentatively, D is TRBD1 (7 bases). The CDR3 consists of 13 residues. Trimming cost V 3 bases and J 5 bases, with 11 bases left between them. From germline, CDR1 is SGDLS and CDR2 YYNGEE. DNA for the CDR3: TGTGCCAGCAGCGCCAGGGGGAGGGAGACCCAGTACTTC. This encodes CASSARGRETQYF. Supplemented by reference TRBV9 and TRBJ2-5, the full variable domain reads DSGVTQTPKHLITATGQRVTLRCSPRSGDLSVYWYQQSLDQGLQFLIQYYNGEERAKGNILERFSAQQFPDLHSELNLSSLELGDSALYFCASSARGRETQYFGPGTRLLVL.

This chain connects TRBV5-1 to TRBJ2-1; D tentatively reads TRBD1 or TRBD2 (5 bases each). Germline V lookup: CDR1 SGHRS, CDR2 YFSETQ. The CDR3 has 18 amino acids. The V end lost 9 bases, the J end lost 0 bases, and 25 bases lay between the germline ends. Written as DNA, the CDR3 is TGCGCCAACAGGTTGACAGTCGCGGGTTTTGGCTCCTACAATGAGCAGTTCTTC. It codes for CANRLTVAGFGSYNEQFF.

This chain links TRBV18 with TRBJ1-1; 7 positions agree with TRBD1. CDR1 KGHSH and CDR2 LQKENI come from the germline V gene. The V and J ends lost 2 bases and 0 bases, in that order; junction bases with no gene match: 6. The CDR3 extends over 16 amino acids. The CDR3 coding sequence is TGTGCCAGCTCACCAAGGACAGGCAAGTTGAACACTGAAGCTTTCTTT. Its protein product is CASSPRTGKLNTEAFF.

The chain carries TRBV19 and TRBJ1-1, with D maybe TRBD1 (5 bases). V was cut by 5 bases and J by 4 bases, with 23 bases left in between. Germline values: CDR1 LNHDA, CDR2 SQIVND (reference sequence). This CDR3 is 17 amino acids long. The CDR3: CASSLRGTGPMSTEAFF. In DNA, the CDR3 is TGTGCCAGTAGTCTCCGCGGGACGGGTCCGATGAGCACTGAAGCTTTCTTT.

The J gene is TRBJ1-2, the V gene TRBV12-2; the D call in the table, TRBD1, was not verified against the DNA. TRBV12-2 is a pseudogene segment. The CDR3 is 15 residues long. CDR3 bases: TGTGCAAGTCGCTTATCCGGACAGGCTAACTATGGCTACACCTTC. It is translated as CASRLSGQANYGYTF.

J is TRBJ1-1 and V is TRBV28; D possibly corresponds to TRBD1 (5 bases). The CDR3 runs to 16 residues. Germline lookup yields CDR1 MDHEN and CDR2 SYDVKM. Trimming removed 5 bases from V and 5 bases from J, with 21 bases in between. CDR3 in amino acids: CASSPHGVGARTEAFF. The CDR3, as DNA: TGTGCCAGCAGTCCCCATGGCGTAGGGGCGAGGACTGAAGCTTTCTTT.

This clone occurred once. V gene TRBV6-5 combines with J gene TRBJ2-1; 7 bases match TRBD2. After removal of 4 bases from V and 7 bases from J, the junction contained 10 bases not matched to a gene. Germline-derived CDR1 and CDR2 are MNHEY and SVGAGI. This CDR3 spans 15 amino acids. The CDR3 bases are TGTGCCAGCAGTTCTGTAGCGGGCCCGGCGAATGAGCAGTTCTTC. It is translated as CASSSVAGPANEQFF.

The rearrangement links TRBV9 to TRBJ1-1; 7 nucleotides agree with TRBD1. Germline CDR1 and CDR2: SGDLS and YYNGEE. V trimming: 2 bases; J trimming: 1 base; junction bases outside the gene matches: 8. The CDR3 contains 16 residues. CDR3 region: CASSVYGDSPNTEAFF. CDR3 DNA sequence: TGTGCCAGCAGCGTTTATGGGGACAGCCCGAACACTGAAGCTTTCTTT.

The J gene is TRBJ2-7, the V gene TRBV9; 10 bases match TRBD2. With 4 bases clipped from V and 6 bases from J, the junction kept 10 bases outside the gene matches. The CDR3 runs 15 residues. Germline V gene data show CDR1 as SGDLS and CDR2 as YYNGEE. CDR3 region: CASSYRAGGTPEQYF. In DNA, the CDR3 is TGTGCCAGCAGCTATCGAGCGGGAGGGACTCCCGAGCAGTACTTC.

This chain links TRBV13 with TRBJ2-2, with a weak D call TRBD1 (7 bases). Germline-derived CDR1 and CDR2 are PRHDT and FYEKMQ (reference sequence). Trimming took off 3 bases at V and 4 bases at J, with 12 bases between the two ends. The CDR3 extends over 15 amino acids. The DNA of the CDR3 is TGTGCCAGCAGCTTTTGGCAGGGGGGCACCGGGGAGCTGTTTTTT. It yields the protein CASSFWQGGTGELFF.

This sequence joins TRBV7-9 and TRBJ2-1, with 10 bases lining up with TRBD2. The CDR3 contains 17 residues. V was pared by 1 base and J by 5 bases, with 8 bases of the junction left unmatched. Per germline, CDR1 SEHNR and CDR2 FQNEAQ (reference sequence). The CDR3 is CASSLGRTGTSDNEQFF. CDR3 sequence (DNA): TGTGCCAGCAGCTTAGGACGAACCGGGACTAGCGACAATGAGCAGTTCTTC.

The chain couples TRBV19 to TRBJ1-4; 7 bases are a match to TRBD1. Germline V CDR1 and CDR2: LNHDA, SQIVND (reference sequence). Trimming took 7 bases from V and 4 from J; bases not matched to a gene: 3. This CDR3 region has 13 residues. CDR3 protein: CASNRGNNEKLFF. CDR3 in DNA: TGTGCCAGTAACAGGGGTAATAATGAAAAACTGTTTTTT.

The CDR3 DNA reads TGTGCCAGCAGCCTGGCAAGTTGGCTCGACTCTGGAAACACCATATATTTT. Amino acids: CASSLASWLDSGNTIYF. The gene calls are TRBV11-2 and TRBJ1-3, with D unresolved. The CDR3 length is 17 residues. Trimming took 5 bases from V and 0 from J, leaving 17 bases between them. The germline V gene has CDR1 SGHAT and CDR2 FQNNGV.

This clone occurred a few times. J is TRBJ1-2 and V is TRBV5-6, with D possibly TRBD1 on 6 matching bases. Germline V gives CDR1 SGHDT, CDR2 YYEEEE. Trimming left V 5 bases short and J 1 base short, with 9 bases between. The CDR3 length is 13 residues. In nucleotides, the CDR3 is TGTGCCAGCAGACAACAGGGTAACTATGGCTACACCTTC. Its translation: CASRQQGNYGYTF. The whole variable domain, filled in from reference TRBV5-6 and TRBJ1-2, reads DAGVTQSPTHLIKTRGQQVTLRCSPKSGHDTVSWYQQALGQGPQFIFQYYEEEERQRGNFPDRFSGHQFPNYSSELNVNALLLGDSALYLCASRQQGNYGYTFGSGTRLTVV.

The J gene is TRBJ2-1, the V gene TRBV20-1; tentative D call: TRBD2 (6 bases). Trimming removed 5 bases at V and 8 bases at J, with 10 bases between. This CDR3 comprises 11 residues. In germline, CDR1 is DFQATT, CDR2 SNEGSKA (reference sequence). The CDR3 sequence: CSAPRRDEQFF. CDR3 DNA: TGCAGTGCTCCTCGGAGGGATGAGCAGTTCTTC.

The rearrangement links TRBV27 to TRBJ1-6; D possibly corresponds to TRBD1 (5 bases). The germline CDR1 and CDR2 sequences are MNHEY and SMNVEV (reference sequence). This CDR3 spans 13 amino acids. Trimming shortened V by 10 bases and J by 9 bases, and 16 bases separated the two germline ends. In DNA form, the CDR3 reads TGTGCCATCCCGCCCGGACACGGTTCACCCCTCCACTTT. Its protein is CAIPPGHGSPLHF.

The rearrangement uses TRBV4-1 and TRBJ2-5; D might be TRBD2 (6 bases). The V gene's germline CDR1 is MGHRA and CDR2 YSYEKL. This CDR3 region has 16 residues. V lost 0 bases, J lost 2 bases, and 13 bases lay in between. The CDR3 DNA reads TGCGCCAGCAGCCAAGATCAATTCGGGGGTCAAGAGACCCAGTACTTC. Translated: CASSQDQFGGQETQYF.

The chain recombines TRBV7-2 with TRBJ1-4; 8 bases are shared with TRBD1. Germline assignment: CDR1 SGHTA and CDR2 FQGNSA. J was trimmed by 7 bases and V by 7 bases; bases with no gene match: 8. The CDR3 contains 14 residues. The CDR3 loop reads CASNLDRGGEKLFF. The DNA for the CDR3 is TGTGCCAGCAACCTCGACAGGGGCGGTGAAAAACTGTTTTTT.

The gene calls are TRBV7-9 and TRBJ2-7, with D perhaps TRBD2 (7 bases). The CDR3 spans 13 residues. From germline, CDR1 is SEHNR and CDR2 FQNEAQ (reference sequence). V lost 1 base to trimming and J lost 5 bases, with 9 bases between them. In nucleotides, the CDR3 is TGTGCCAGCAGCTTAGGGGGGGGCGACGAGCAGTACTTC. Its protein is CASSLGGGDEQYF.

CDR3 in amino acids: CACVSGANYGYTF. CDR3 nucleotides: TGTGCCTGTGTAAGCGGTGCTAACTATGGCTACACCTTC. The V gene is TRBV30, the J gene TRBJ1-2; D is uncertain. CDR1 and CDR2 from the germline V gene are GTSNPN and SVGIG (reference sequence). Deletions cut 6 bases from V and 0 bases from J, with 11 bases between. The CDR3 consists of 13 residues.

This chain joins TRBV19 and TRBJ2-7, with D possibly matching TRBD1 (6 bases). The CDR3 length is 14 residues. The V gene lost 5 bases and the J gene lost 2 bases, with 13 bases spanning the gap. Germline V gene lookup returns CDR1 LNHDA and CDR2 SQIVND (reference sequence). The CDR3 spells CASSQLDSPYEQYF. In DNA form, the CDR3 reads TGTGCCAGTAGTCAATTGGACAGTCCCTACGAGCAGTACTTC.

V usage is TRBV9 and J usage is TRBJ1-1; TRBD1 matches at 8 bases. Germline trimming cut 8 bases from V and 4 bases from J; bases unmatched to any gene: 7. Per the germline V gene, CDR1 is SGDLS and CDR2 is YYNGEE. The CDR3 covers 13 residues. DNA of the CDR3: TGTGCCAGTGCCAGGGGGCTAGGCACTGAAGCTTTCTTT. The encoded protein is CASARGLGTEAFF.

This rearrangement joins TRBV29-1 to TRBJ1-1; 7 bases agree with TRBD1. This CDR3 is built from 13 residues. Germline CDR1 reads SQVTM; CDR2 reads ANQGSEA. The V segment lost 3 bases and the J segment 3 bases; nucleotides outside the gene matches: 4. This chain's CDR3 is CSVESTGYTEAFF. The CDR3 nucleotides read TGCAGCGTTGAGTCGACAGGGTACACTGAAGCTTTCTTT.